The 17 T cell receptor beta chains presented below share a single source sample, sequenced in a study of T cells in Graves' hyperthyroidism and ophthalmopathy. TCR beta CDR3 region amplification was performed from RNA transcripts. When the TCR CDR3 underwent first-round RT-PCR, the HTBI primer set was used. TCRdb reprocessed the multiplex PCR reads via MiXCR and lists one record per CDR3 protein. The sample shows 25,000 to 30,000 distinct CDR3 sequences, approximately 45% of them seen only once. The sequenced material came from blood. These receptors all come from a woman younger than 45 with Graves' hyperthyroidism.

The V call is TRBV11-2, the J call TRBJ1-1, with 7 nucleotides matching TRBD1. The CDR3 extends over 12 amino acids. Unmatched junction bases numbered 2, after V lost 5 bases and J lost 5 bases. In germline, CDR1 is SGHAT, CDR2 FQNNGV. The chain's CDR3 is CASSAGQTEAFF. CDR3 coding DNA: TGTGCCAGCAGCGCGGGACAGACTGAAGCTTTCTTT.

The V call is TRBV19, the J call TRBJ2-7; possible D gene TRBD1, 6 bases. The CDR3 is 14 amino acids. CDR1 is LNHDA, CDR2 SQIVND, per germline (reference sequence). Trimming left V 5 bases short and J 0 bases short, with 11 bases between. CDR3 region: CASSYDRSSYEQYF. For the CDR3, the DNA is TGTGCCAGTAGTTACGACAGGAGCTCCTACGAGCAGTACTTC. Variable domain in full (rest from reference TRBV19 and TRBJ2-7): DGGITQSPKYLFRKEGQNVTLSCEQNLNHDAMYWYRQDPGQGLRLIYYSQIVNDFQKGDIAEGYSVSREKKESFPLTVTSAQKNPTAFYLCASSYDRSSYEQYFGPGTRLTVT.

On this clonotype: The junction departs from germline at one end; a sequencing error may be responsible. The V gene is TRBV5-5, the J gene TRBJ2-2, with D possibly being TRBD2 (5 bases). The CDR3 sequence is 15 residues long. Germline CDR1 reads SGHKS; CDR2 reads YYEKEE (reference sequence). Here the CDR3 reads CASSFEWAVAGEPVF. The CDR3 DNA sequence: TGTGCCAGCAGCTTCGAATGGGCGGTGGCCGGGGAGCCGGTTTTT. The variable domain in full, completed from reference TRBV5-5 and TRBJ2-2, reads DAGVTQSPTHLIKTRGQQVTLRCSPISGHKSVSWYQQVLGQGPQFIFQYYEKEERGRGNFPDRFSARQFPNYSSELNVNALLLGDSALYLCASSFEWAVAGEPVFGEGSRLTVL.

The chain employs TRBV15 and TRBJ2-2; perhaps TRBD1 as D (6 bases). CDR1 and CDR2 from the germline V gene are LNHNV and YYDKDF (reference sequence). The CDR3 is 16 residues long. The V and J ends lost 4 bases and 2 bases respectively, with 14 bases between them. The CDR3 nucleotides are TGTGCCACCAGCACCCGCAGGGGATATAACACCGGGGAGCTGTTTTTT. Translated: CATSTRRGYNTGELFF.

Comment on this clonotype: An end of the junction differs from the germline gene, which may be a read error. The chain employs TRBV2 and TRBJ2-1; D is tentatively TRBD1 or TRBD2 (5 bases each). The germline CDR1 and CDR2 sequences are SNHLY and FYNNEI. This CDR3 is 14 amino acids long. CDR3 sequence reads: CASIGGLQNNELFF. In DNA form, the CDR3 reads TGTGCCAGCATTGGGGGTTTGCAAAACAATGAGCTGTTCTTC.

This clonotype occurred many times. This chain links TRBV5-4 with TRBJ2-5; 8 positions match TRBD2. V was clipped by 4 bases and J by 2 bases; unmatched bases: 7. Per germline, CDR1 SGHNT and CDR2 YYREEE (reference sequence). The CDR3 consists of 15 residues. CDR3 in amino acids: CASSQLAAGQETQYF. The DNA for the CDR3 is TGTGCCAGCAGCCAACTAGCGGCCGGACAAGAGACCCAGTACTTC.

This clonotype occurred many times. The chain is built from TRBV20-1 and TRBJ1-2, with a possible D match to TRBD1 (6 bases). The germline V gene encodes CDR1 DFQATT and CDR2 SNEGSKA (reference sequence). The ends were cut back, 2 bases at V and 8 bases at J, with 21 bases in the middle. The CDR3 has 15 amino acids. The CDR3 DNA reads TGCAGTGCTAGACCCGAGGGGGGGGCGCGGGGGGGCTACACCTTC. Protein: CSARPEGGARGGYTF.

This clonotype was counted ten times or more. The V call is TRBV29-1, the J call TRBJ1-1, with D hard to call. Germline V gene data show CDR1 as SQVTM and CDR2 as ANQGSEA. With 3 bases removed from V and 7 bases from J, the gap between germline ends came to 9 bases. The CDR3 is 11 amino acids. CDR3 loop: CSVDWEIEAFF. The CDR3 bases are TGCAGCGTTGATTGGGAAATTGAAGCTTTCTTT.

The chain links TRBV19 to TRBJ2-6; a weak D match, TRBD1 (5 bases). CDR1 is LNHDA, CDR2 SQIVND, per germline (reference sequence). V was pared by 1 base and J by 1 base, with 14 bases between. The CDR3 totals 18 residues. CDR3 sequence reads: CASSIGPGFHSGANVLTF. The CDR3 DNA reads TGTGCCAGTAGTATAGGGCCAGGGTTTCATTCTGGGGCCAACGTCCTGACTTTC.

Of note for this clonotype: At one end the junction does not follow the germline gene, possibly because of a read error. CDR3: CASSLEEGGNRYAVF. The DNA of the CDR3 is TGTGCCAGCAGCTTAGAGGAGGGGGGGAACAGATACGCAGTATTT. The chain uses TRBV7-9 and TRBJ2-3, with D perhaps matching TRBD2 (7 bases). There are 15 residues in the CDR3. The V gene's germline CDR1 is SEHNR and CDR2 FQNEAQ (reference sequence).

The V call is TRBV7-3, the J call TRBJ1-2; 7 bases agree with TRBD1. Germline-derived CDR1 and CDR2 are SGHTA and FQGTGA. CDR3 length: 15 amino acids. After removal of 6 bases from V and 5 bases from J, the junction contained 12 bases not matched to a gene. The CDR3 bases are TGTGCCAGCAGTTCCAACGCCGGGACAGCGTATGGCTACACCTTC. Protein sequence: CASSSNAGTAYGYTF.

This clonotype was observed at least ten times. J is TRBJ2-2 and V is TRBV4-1; the D gene is possibly TRBD2 (7 bases). V lost 3 bases and J lost 4, with 12 bases in between. The CDR3 is 15 amino acids. From germline, CDR1 is MGHRA and CDR2 YSYEKL. Here the CDR3 reads CASSQIGGPTGELFF. The CDR3 DNA sequence: TGCGCCAGCAGCCAGATCGGGGGGCCCACCGGGGAGCTGTTTTTT.

This clonotype was detected a few times. The chain recombines TRBV30 with TRBJ2-5; 11 bases are shared with TRBD2. The CDR3 covers 15 residues. In germline, CDR1 is GTSNPN, CDR2 SVGIG (reference sequence). Trimming at V came to 3 bases and at J to 5 bases, leaving 8 bases not matched to a gene. CDR3 sequence (DNA): TGTGCCTGGAGCCCCCGTTTAGCGGGGGGGGAGACCCAGTACTTC. Its translation is CAWSPRLAGGETQYF.

This clonotype is classed as medium-sized. J is TRBJ2-3 and V is TRBV7-3; D not resolved. V was shortened by 0 bases and J by 1 base, with 5 bases between the two germline ends. The V gene's germline CDR1 is SGHTA and CDR2 FQGTGA. The CDR3 consists of 14 residues. For the CDR3, the DNA is TGTGCCAGCAGCTTAACCACAGGCACAGATACGCAGTATTTT. It encodes CASSLTTGTDTQYF.

V usage is TRBV7-9 and J usage is TRBJ1-1, with D possibly being TRBD1 (6 bases). The germline CDR1 and CDR2 sequences are SEHNR and FQNEAQ (reference sequence). The CDR3 extends over 14 amino acids. Deletions cut 5 bases from V and 0 bases from J, with 10 bases between. This CDR3 is CASSVDSVNTEAFF. As DNA, the CDR3 is TGTGCCAGCAGCGTGGACAGTGTGAACACTGAAGCTTTCTTT.

This chain uses TRBV5-4 with TRBJ1-6; 7 bases agree with TRBD1. Losses at the gene ends were 4 bases for V and 7 bases for J; bases not matched to a gene: 5. Germline V CDR1 and CDR2: SGHNT, YYREEE (reference sequence). This CDR3 region has 14 residues. CDR3 residues: CASSTGQVNSPLHF. DNA for the CDR3: TGTGCCAGCAGCACTGGACAGGTGAATTCACCCCTCCACTTT.

In the case of this clonotype: The junction and the germline gene differ at one end; a read error may be behind it. The chain uses TRBV5-4 and TRBJ2-3, with TRBD2 matching over 8 bases. The CDR3 contains 17 residues. Germline values: CDR1 SGHNT, CDR2 YYREEE (reference sequence). This CDR3 reads CASSSPTSGRVTGTQYF. CDR3 sequence (DNA): TGTGCCAGCAGCTCACCTACCAGCGGGAGAGTCACAGGTACGCAGTATTTT.